Below, 20 T cell receptor beta chains from the same sample are listed, as sequenced in a study of control samples from healthy donors and cancer patients. Clones were read by immunoSEQ multiplex PCR, and TCRdb kept only the in-frame ones, dropping some. The sample yields 75,000 to 90,000 clones, 70% to 90% seen once. Sequencing was performed on blood. The receptors stem from a woman in her 40s in good health.

The J gene is TRBJ1-1, the V gene TRBV7-3, with D tentatively TRBD1 (5 bases). CDR1 is SGHTA and CDR2 is FQGTGA in the germline V gene. V lost 2 bases, J lost 0 bases, and 13 bases lay in between. The CDR3 runs 16 residues. For the CDR3, the DNA is TGTGCCAGCAGCTTATTGCAGGGCCCAGTGAACACTGAAGCTTTCTTT. As protein: CASSLLQGPVNTEAFF. The whole variable domain, filled in from reference TRBV7-3 and TRBJ1-1, reads GAGVSQTPSNKVTEKGKYVELRCDPISGHTALYWYRQSLGQGPEFLIYFQGTGAADDSGLPNDRFFAVRPEGSVSTLKIQRTERGDSAVYLCASSLLQGPVNTEAFFGQGTRLTVV.

This chain uses TRBV7-9 with TRBJ2-7; 10 bases are a match to TRBD1. This CDR3 has 16 amino acids. Losses at the gene ends were 3 bases for V and 0 bases for J; bases not matched to a gene: 5. Germline CDR1 SEHNR, CDR2 FQNEAQ (reference sequence). CDR3 residues: CASSLGQGTSSYEQYF. CDR3 bases: TGTGCCAGCAGCTTGGGACAGGGGACCTCCTCCTACGAGCAGTACTTC.

The chain employs TRBV6-1 and TRBJ2-4, with a possible D match to TRBD1 (6 bases). The V end was cut by 8 bases, the J end by 3 bases, with 8 bases between. This CDR3 comprises 12 residues. Germline V gene sequence: CDR1 MNHNS, CDR2 SASEGT. The CDR3 loop is CASVDSKNIQYF. The CDR3 DNA sequence: TGTGCCAGCGTGGACAGCAAAAACATTCAGTACTTC.

V usage is TRBV30 and J usage is TRBJ2-7; 9 bases line up with TRBD1. Germline V gene sequence: CDR1 GTSNPN, CDR2 SVGIG (reference sequence). The V segment lost 8 bases and the J segment 0 bases; nucleotides outside the gene matches: 5. This CDR3 region has 13 residues. CDR3 region: CAGDRESSYEQYF. CDR3 nucleotide sequence: TGTGCCGGGGACAGGGAGAGCTCCTACGAGCAGTACTTC.

The chain has TRBV5-4 and TRBJ1-1; no firm D call. The CDR3 consists of 13 residues. Germline CDR1 reads SGHNT; CDR2 reads YYREEE (reference sequence). Trimming left V 3 bases short and J 1 base short, with 7 bases between. The CDR3 DNA sequence: TGTGCCAGCAGCTCCTCCCCGAACACTGAAGCTTTCTTT. Amino acids: CASSSSPNTEAFF. The full variable domain, with the rest looked up from reference TRBV5-4 and TRBJ1-1, is ETGVTQSPTHLIKTRGQQVTLRCSSQSGHNTVSWYQQALGQGPQFIFQYYREEENGRGNFPPRFSGLQFPNYSSELNVNALELDDSALYLCASSSSPNTEAFFGQGTRLTVV.

The CDR3 region is CATSDGGNGYTF. CDR3 DNA sequence: TGTGCCACCAGTGATGGGGGAAACGGCTACACCTTC. This chain connects TRBV24-1 to TRBJ1-2, with D possibly TRBD1 on 5 matching bases. In germline, CDR1 is KGHDR, CDR2 SFDVKD. CDR3 length equals 12 residues. The V end was cut by 3 bases, the J end by 8 bases, with 9 bases between.

The genes are TRBV30 and TRBJ1-6, with D unresolved. Germline V gene lookup returns CDR1 GTSNPN and CDR2 SVGIG (reference sequence). The CDR3 extends over 12 amino acids. With 4 bases removed from V and 6 bases from J, the gap between germline ends came to 7 bases. The CDR3 here is CAWTLGNSPLHF. In DNA form, the CDR3 reads TGTGCCTGGACGTTGGGTAATTCACCCCTCCACTTT.

V gene TRBV21-1 combines with J gene TRBJ2-2. TRBV21-1 is tagged as a pseudogene. The CDR3 runs to 17 residues. CDR3 in amino acids: CASSKSFGTGDTGELFF. CDR3 coding DNA: TGTGCCAGCAGCAAGAGTTTTGGGACGGGTGACACCGGGGAGCTGTTTTTT.

The chain employs TRBV18 and TRBJ1-6; the D is unclear. CDR1 and CDR2 (germline): KGHSH, LQKENI. With 3 bases removed from V and 8 bases from J, the gap between germline ends came to 8 bases. The CDR3 is 13 amino acids. CDR3 nucleotides: TGTGCCAGCTCACCCCGGATGGATTCACCCCTCCACTTT. As protein: CASSPRMDSPLHF.

The chain employs TRBV13 and TRBJ2-7, with a tentative D call TRBD2 (7 bases). The CDR3 extends over 16 amino acids. With 5 bases removed from V and 7 bases from J, the gap between germline ends came to 24 bases. Germline lookup yields CDR1 PRHDT and CDR2 FYEKMQ (reference sequence). The CDR3 region has the DNA TGTGCCAGCAGCCTCCGGGGCCGGGGGGCCAGATCGGAGCAGTACTTC. Encoded protein: CASSLRGRGARSEQYF.

The chain links TRBV23-1 to TRBJ2-7; unclear D gene. TRBV23-1 is classed as an ORF, of uncertain function. The CDR3 is 12 residues long. V lost 5 bases, J lost 6 bases, and 11 bases lay in between. The CDR3 DNA reads TGCGCCAGCAGTTTTCGCTTTCCCGAGCAGTACTTC. Translating gives CASSFRFPEQYF.

This chain uses TRBV15 with TRBJ1-1; 7 nucleotides match TRBD1. Germline CDR1 LNHNV, CDR2 YYDKDF (reference sequence). V was clipped by 5 bases and J by 8 bases; unmatched bases: 11. The CDR3 contains 14 residues. CDR3 nucleotides: TGTGCCACCAGCGTAGCGGGACAGATTGGGGAAGCTTTCTTT. Its translation is CATSVAGQIGEAFF. Complete variable domain (other parts from reference TRBV15 and TRBJ1-1): DAMVIQNPRYQVTQFGKPVTLSCSQTLNHNVMYWYQQKSSQAPKLLFHYYDKDFNNEADTPDNFQSRRPNTSFCFLDIRSPGLGDTAMYLCATSVAGQIGEAFFGQGTRLTVV.

The chain is built from TRBV6-2 or TRBV6-3 and TRBJ1-2, with a weak D call TRBD1 (6 bases). The germline V and J ends were trimmed by 4 bases and 7 bases, with 16 bases remaining between them. Germline CDR1 MNHEY, CDR2 SVGEGT. This CDR3 has 14 amino acids. The CDR3 sequence is CASSSGDGLSGYTF. The CDR3 DNA is TGTGCCAGCAGTTCAGGGGACGGACTTTCTGGCTACACCTTC.

The V call is TRBV2, the J call TRBJ2-2; 9 bases map to TRBD1. This CDR3 comprises 17 residues. Germline lookup yields CDR1 SNHLY and CDR2 FYNNEI. Trimming removed 6 bases from V and 4 bases from J; junction bases left unmatched: 12. The CDR3 DNA sequence: TGTGCCAGCAGCGGACCAACCGGGACAGGGCGCACCGGGGAGCTGTTTTTT. Protein sequence: CASSGPTGTGRTGELFF.

The chain couples TRBV29-1 to TRBJ2-1; 8 nucleotides line up with TRBD2. This CDR3 has 15 residues. With 8 bases clipped from V and 8 bases from J, the junction kept 17 bases outside the gene matches. Germline assignment: CDR1 SQVTM and CDR2 ANQGSEA. As DNA, the CDR3 is TGCAGCATATTAACCGGGACTAGTGTCTCTGATGAGCAGTTCTTC. It yields the protein CSILTGTSVSDEQFF.

The chain is built from TRBV11-3 and TRBJ2-1, with D perhaps matching TRBD1 or TRBD2 (5 bases each). The germline V and J ends were trimmed by 1 base and 7 bases, with 11 bases remaining between them. This CDR3 is built from 14 residues. The germline CDR1 and CDR2 sequences are SGHNT and YENEEA. The CDR3 sequence: CASSLAGRTNEQFF. The DNA for the CDR3 is TGTGCCAGCAGCTTAGCAGGGCGGACTAATGAGCAGTTCTTC.

The chain links TRBV5-1 to TRBJ2-3; 8 nucleotides align to TRBD2. The germline V gene has CDR1 SGHRS and CDR2 YFSETQ. This CDR3 contains 17 residues. The ends lost 1 base at V and 0 bases at J; junction bases unmatched: 7. CDR3 residues: CASSLFAGGFSTDTQYF. CDR3 bases: TGCGCCAGCAGCTTGTTTGCGGGGGGCTTTAGCACAGATACGCAGTATTTT.

The chain links TRBV19 to TRBJ2-3, with 9 bases aligning to TRBD1. The CDR3 has 18 amino acids. Germline values: CDR1 LNHDA, CDR2 SQIVND (reference sequence). Germline trimming cut 5 bases from V and 4 bases from J; bases unmatched to any gene: 16. In nucleotides, the CDR3 is TGTGCCAGTAGTGGAGGAAGAGGACAGGGGATCGGTGCAGATACGCAGTATTTT. Protein: CASSGGRGQGIGADTQYF.

The chain recombines TRBV5-5 with TRBJ1-4; 9 positions agree with TRBD1. With 3 bases clipped from V and 8 bases from J, the junction kept 5 bases outside the gene matches. From germline, CDR1 is SGHKS and CDR2 YYEKEE (reference sequence). CDR3 length: 14 amino acids. The CDR3 here is CASSWDRASEKLFF. CDR3 nucleotide sequence: TGTGCCAGCAGCTGGGACAGGGCTAGCGAAAAACTGTTTTTT. Full variable domain (remainder filled in from reference TRBV5-5 and TRBJ1-4): DAGVTQSPTHLIKTRGQQVTLRCSPISGHKSVSWYQQVLGQGPQFIFQYYEKEERGRGNFPDRFSARQFPNYSSELNVNALLLGDSALYLCASSWDRASEKLFFGSGTQLSVL.

The chain links TRBV27 to TRBJ2-7, with D possibly matching TRBD1 (6 bases). In germline, CDR1 is MNHEY, CDR2 SMNVEV (reference sequence). This CDR3 contains 14 residues. Trimming cost V 3 bases and J 2 bases, with 11 bases left between them. CDR3 sequence (DNA): TGTGCCAGCAGTTTCACAGGGCCTACCTACGAGCAGTACTTC. This encodes CASSFTGPTYEQYF.